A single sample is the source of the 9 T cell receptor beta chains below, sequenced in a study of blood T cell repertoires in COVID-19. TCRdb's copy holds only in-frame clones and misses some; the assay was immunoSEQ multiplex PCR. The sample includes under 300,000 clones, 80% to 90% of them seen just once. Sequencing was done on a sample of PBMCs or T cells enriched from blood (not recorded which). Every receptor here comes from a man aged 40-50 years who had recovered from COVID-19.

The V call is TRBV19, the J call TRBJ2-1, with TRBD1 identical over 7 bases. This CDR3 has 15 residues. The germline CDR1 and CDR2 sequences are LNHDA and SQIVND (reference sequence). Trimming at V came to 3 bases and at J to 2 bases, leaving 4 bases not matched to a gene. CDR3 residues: CASSMSGQPYNEQFF. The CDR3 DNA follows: TGTGCCAGTAGTATGTCGGGACAGCCCTACAATGAGCAGTTCTTC.

CDR3 residues: CASSEQGGTEAFF. The CDR3 coding sequence is TGTGCCAGCAGTGAACAGGGGGGCACTGAAGCTTTCTTT. The chain links TRBV6-4 to TRBJ1-1; 8 bases are shared with TRBD1. Per germline, CDR1 MRHNA and CDR2 SNTAGT. V lost 3 bases, J lost 4 bases, and 1 base stayed unmatched. This CDR3 has 13 amino acids.

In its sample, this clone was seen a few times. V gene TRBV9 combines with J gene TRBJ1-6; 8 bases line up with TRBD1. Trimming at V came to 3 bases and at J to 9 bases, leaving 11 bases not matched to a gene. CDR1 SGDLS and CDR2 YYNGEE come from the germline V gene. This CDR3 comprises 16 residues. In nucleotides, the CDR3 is TGTGCCAGCAGCGAGCAGGGGGCGGGAGTTTCTTCACCCCTCCACTTT. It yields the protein CASSEQGAGVSSPLHF.

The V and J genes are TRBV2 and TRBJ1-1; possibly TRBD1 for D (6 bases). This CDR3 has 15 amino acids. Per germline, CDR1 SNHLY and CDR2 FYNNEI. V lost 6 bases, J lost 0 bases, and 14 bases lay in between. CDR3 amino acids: CASRARGLMNTEAFF. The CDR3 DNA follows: TGTGCCAGCAGAGCCAGGGGCCTGATGAACACTGAAGCTTTCTTT. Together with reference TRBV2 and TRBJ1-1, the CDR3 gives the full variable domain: EPEVTQTPSHQVTQMGQEVILRCVPISNHLYFYWYRQILGQKVEFLVSFYNNEISEKSEIFDDQFSVERPDGSNFTLKIRSTKLEDSAMYFCASRARGLMNTEAFFGQGTRLTVV.

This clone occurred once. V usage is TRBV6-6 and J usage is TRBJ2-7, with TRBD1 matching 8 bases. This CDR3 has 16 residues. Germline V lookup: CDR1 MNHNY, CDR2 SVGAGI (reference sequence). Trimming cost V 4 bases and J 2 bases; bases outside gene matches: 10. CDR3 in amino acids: CASSSTDRAYAYEQYF. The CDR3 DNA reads TGTGCCAGCAGTTCAACGGACAGGGCCTACGCCTACGAGCAGTACTTC.

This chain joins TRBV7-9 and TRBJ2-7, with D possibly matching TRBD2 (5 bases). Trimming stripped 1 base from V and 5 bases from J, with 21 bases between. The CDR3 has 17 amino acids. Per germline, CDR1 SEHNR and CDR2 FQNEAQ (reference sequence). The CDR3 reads CASSLVGTRAMSNEQYF. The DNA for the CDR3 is TGTGCCAGCAGCTTAGTAGGTACGAGGGCCATGTCCAACGAGCAGTACTTC.

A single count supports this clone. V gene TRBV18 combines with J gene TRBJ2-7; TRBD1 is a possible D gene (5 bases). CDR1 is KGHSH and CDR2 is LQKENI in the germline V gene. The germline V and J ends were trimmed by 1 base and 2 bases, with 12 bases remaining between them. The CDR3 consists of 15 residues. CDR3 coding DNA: TGTGCCAGCTCACCACAGGGAAGGGGTGCCTACGAGCAGTACTTC. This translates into CASSPQGRGAYEQYF.

The CDR3 nucleotides are TGTGCCATCAGTGCCCTAGCGGGGAGGAACACCGGGGAGCTGTTTTTT. Translating it yields CAISALAGRNTGELFF. This chain connects TRBV10-3 to TRBJ2-2, with 9 positions matching TRBD2. Germline-derived CDR1 and CDR2 are ENHRY and SYGVKD. The CDR3 extends over 16 amino acids. Losses at the gene ends were 4 bases for V and 1 base for J; bases not matched to a gene: 4.

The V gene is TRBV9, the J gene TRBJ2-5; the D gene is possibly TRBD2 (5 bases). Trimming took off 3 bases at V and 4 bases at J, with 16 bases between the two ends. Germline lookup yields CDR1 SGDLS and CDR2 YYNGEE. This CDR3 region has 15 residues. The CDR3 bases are TGTGCCAGCAGCGCCTACGGGGAAGAGGGAGAGACCCAGTACTTC. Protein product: CASSAYGEEGETQYF.